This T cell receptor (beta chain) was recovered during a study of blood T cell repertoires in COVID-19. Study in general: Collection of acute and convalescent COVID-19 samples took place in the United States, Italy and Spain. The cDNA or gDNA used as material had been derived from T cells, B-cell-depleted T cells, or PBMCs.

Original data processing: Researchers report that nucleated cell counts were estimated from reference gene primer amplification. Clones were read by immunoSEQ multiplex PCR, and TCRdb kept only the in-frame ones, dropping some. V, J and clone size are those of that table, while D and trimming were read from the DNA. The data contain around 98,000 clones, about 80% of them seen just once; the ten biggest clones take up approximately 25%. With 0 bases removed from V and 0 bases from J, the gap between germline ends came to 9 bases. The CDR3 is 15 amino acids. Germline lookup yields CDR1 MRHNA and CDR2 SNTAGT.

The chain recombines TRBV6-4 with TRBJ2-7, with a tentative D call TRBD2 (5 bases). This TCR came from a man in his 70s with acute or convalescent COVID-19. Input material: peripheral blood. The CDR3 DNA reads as TGTGCCAGCAGTGACTCGGGAGTAGTCTCCTACGAGCAGTACTTC. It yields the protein CASSDSGVVSYEQYF.